The rows below give T cell receptor beta chains drawn from one sample of a study of blood T cell repertoires in COVID-19. Data came from immunoSEQ multiplex PCR; TCRdb stores just in-frame clones and leaves some out. The sample yields about 300,000 clones, less than 90% seen once. Sequenced sample: peripheral blood. These receptors originate from a human donor in a cohort sampled during active COVID-19. The CDR3 runs from the conserved cysteine through the conserved F or W. Fields, in order: V gene, D gene, J gene, clone size, CDR3 DNA, CDR3 protein. A D gene is named only where the DNA matches it firmly. Only part of the rows carry a size: once, few, many, or a class if the clone is expanded.

v_gene: TRBV27; d_gene: .; j_gene: TRBJ2-7; abundance: .; CDR3nt: TGTGCCAGCAAAGGCGGATCCTCCTACGAGCAGTACTTC; CDR3aa: CASKGGSSYEQYF
v_gene: TRBV11-2; d_gene: TRBD2; j_gene: TRBJ2-1; abundance: .; CDR3nt: TGTGCCAGCAGCTTAGTGGGTAGCGGGAGGGGCTACAATGAGCAGTTCTTC; CDR3aa: CASSLVGSGRGYNEQFF
v_gene: TRBV9; d_gene: .; j_gene: TRBJ1-3; abundance: once; CDR3nt: TGTGCCAGCAGCGTGGACTACTTCTCTGGAAACACCATATATTTT; CDR3aa: CASSVDYFSGNTIYF
v_gene: TRBV7-2; d_gene: .; j_gene: TRBJ2-2; abundance: .; CDR3nt: TGTGCCAGCAGCTTATATGTCCCCGGGGAGCTGTTTTTT; CDR3aa: CASSLYVPGELFF
v_gene: TRBV11-3; d_gene: .; j_gene: TRBJ2-3; abundance: .; CDR3nt: TGTGCCAGCAGCGTCTCGGGAGCTGATACGCAGTATTTT; CDR3aa: CASSVSGADTQYF
v_gene: TRBV19; d_gene: .; j_gene: TRBJ1-4; abundance: few; CDR3nt: TGTGCCACCCAGGACAGCCCCGCGGACGGTGAAAAACTGTTTTTT; CDR3aa: CATQDSPADGEKLFF
v_gene: TRBV19; d_gene: .; j_gene: TRBJ2-6; abundance: .; CDR3nt: TGTGCCAGTAGTATCCTATTAGGGGCCAACGTCCTGACTTTC; CDR3aa: CASSILLGANVLTF
v_gene: TRBV28; d_gene: .; j_gene: TRBJ1-5; abundance: .; CDR3nt: TGTGCCAGCGCGGAAGTTGATCAGCCCCAGCATTTT; CDR3aa: CASAEVDQPQHF
v_gene: TRBV24-1; d_gene: .; j_gene: TRBJ2-1; abundance: .; CDR3nt: TGTGCCACCAGTGAGCGCGGAAAGGCCACCTACAATGAGCAGTTCTTC; CDR3aa: CATSERGKATYNEQFF
v_gene: TRBV11-3; d_gene: .; j_gene: TRBJ2-7; abundance: .; CDR3nt: TGTGCCAGCAGCAAAAGACACTCCTACGAGCAGTACTTC; CDR3aa: CASSKRHSYEQYF
v_gene: TRBV27; d_gene: TRBD2; j_gene: TRBJ2-1; abundance: once; CDR3nt: TGTGCCAGCAAACATCGGAAACTAGCGGGCGATGAGCAGTTCTTC; CDR3aa: CASKHRKLAGDEQFF
v_gene: TRBV28; d_gene: TRBD2; j_gene: TRBJ2-3; abundance: .; CDR3nt: TGTGCCAGCAGTCCGGGACTAGCGGGAGGGCCCGGAGATACGCAGTATTTT; CDR3aa: CASSPGLAGGPGDTQYF
v_gene: TRBV5-1; d_gene: TRBD2; j_gene: TRBJ2-1; abundance: .; CDR3nt: TGCGCCAGCAGCTTCGCGGGAGTTACCTACAATGAGCAGTTCTTC; CDR3aa: CASSFAGVTYNEQFF
v_gene: TRBV6-5; d_gene: .; j_gene: TRBJ1-2; abundance: .; CDR3nt: TGTGCCAGCAGTTACGGGGACTCTAACTATGGCTACACCTTC; CDR3aa: CASSYGDSNYGYTF
v_gene: TRBV6-6; d_gene: .; j_gene: TRBJ1-4; abundance: .; CDR3nt: TGTGCCAGCACGAAGGGGGTTGGTGAAAAACTGTTTTTT; CDR3aa: CASTKGVGEKLFF
v_gene: TRBV18; d_gene: .; j_gene: TRBJ2-2; abundance: .; CDR3nt: TGTGCCAGCTCACCGGGAGCCAGTACCGGGGAGCTGTTTTTT; CDR3aa: CASSPGASTGELFF
v_gene: TRBV6-5; d_gene: TRBD2; j_gene: TRBJ2-7; abundance: .; CDR3nt: TGTGCCAGCAGTTCCCAGGGGACTAGCGGAGCCTACGAGCAGTACTTC; CDR3aa: CASSSQGTSGAYEQYF
v_gene: TRBV27; d_gene: .; j_gene: TRBJ1-2; abundance: .; CDR3nt: TGTGCCAGCATGACACAGAACTATGGCTACACCTTC; CDR3aa: CASMTQNYGYTF
v_gene: TRBV2; d_gene: TRBD1; j_gene: TRBJ2-1; abundance: .; CDR3nt: TGTGCCAGCACGGACAGGGTAGCGCACAATGAGCAGTTCTTC; CDR3aa: CASTDRVAHNEQFF
v_gene: TRBV18; d_gene: .; j_gene: TRBJ1-2; abundance: once; CDR3nt: TGTGCCAGCTCACCACCGGGGGACATGAGGGACTACACCTTC; CDR3aa: CASSPPGDMRDYTF
v_gene: TRBV18; d_gene: .; j_gene: TRBJ2-4; abundance: .; CDR3nt: TGTGCCAGCTCACGATCGTCAGTCCAGGAGGTTCAGTACTTC; CDR3aa: CASSRSSVQEVQYF
v_gene: TRBV28; d_gene: TRBD1; j_gene: TRBJ2-6; abundance: once; CDR3nt: TGTGCCAGCAGTCCCAAGGGACAGGGGGCGAAAGGGGCCAACGTCCTGACTTTC; CDR3aa: CASSPKGQGAKGANVLTF
v_gene: TRBV6-6; d_gene: .; j_gene: TRBJ2-2; abundance: .; CDR3nt: TGTGCCAGCAGCCTAAACGGGGTTATAACCGGGGAGCTGTTTTTT; CDR3aa: CASSLNGVITGELFF
v_gene: TRBV7-8; d_gene: TRBD1; j_gene: TRBJ1-5; abundance: .; CDR3nt: TGTGCCAGCAGTCCTGACAGGGGAGGGTATAGCAATCAGCCCCAGCATTTT; CDR3aa: CASSPDRGGYSNQPQHF
v_gene: TRBV28; d_gene: TRBD2; j_gene: TRBJ2-7; abundance: .; CDR3nt: TGTGCCAGCAGCGGGACTAGCGGGCGAGGGGACCACGAGCAGTACTTC; CDR3aa: CASSGTSGRGDHEQYF
v_gene: TRBV28; d_gene: .; j_gene: TRBJ1-5; abundance: .; CDR3nt: TGTGCCAGCAGTTCATCCGGGGAACGCCAGCCCCAGCATTTT; CDR3aa: CASSSSGERQPQHF
v_gene: TRBV30; d_gene: .; j_gene: TRBJ1-5; abundance: .; CDR3nt: TGTGCCTGGAGTGACGGGACAAGTCTTAATCAGCCCCAGCATTTT; CDR3aa: CAWSDGTSLNQPQHF
v_gene: TRBV5-4; d_gene: TRBD1; j_gene: TRBJ1-1; abundance: few; CDR3nt: TGTGCCAGCAGCACGTCCGGGACAGCGAACACTGAAGCTTTCTTT; CDR3aa: CASSTSGTANTEAFF
v_gene: TRBV4-3; d_gene: TRBD1; j_gene: TRBJ2-2; abundance: .; CDR3nt: TGCGCCAGCAGCCGCCTGACAGGGACCAACACCGGGGAGCTGTTTTTT; CDR3aa: CASSRLTGTNTGELFF
v_gene: TRBV4-2; d_gene: .; j_gene: TRBJ2-6; abundance: .; CDR3nt: TGTGCCAGCAGCCAAGTTAACAGGGCTGGGGCCAACGTCCTGACTTTC; CDR3aa: CASSQVNRAGANVLTF
v_gene: TRBV9; d_gene: .; j_gene: TRBJ2-1; abundance: once; CDR3nt: TGTGCCAGCAGCGCGTTCCTCAATGAGCAGTTCTTC; CDR3aa: CASSAFLNEQFF
v_gene: TRBV5-6; d_gene: .; j_gene: TRBJ2-7; abundance: .; CDR3nt: TGTGCCAGCAGCTTCGGCAGGGTATACGAGCAGTACTTC; CDR3aa: CASSFGRVYEQYF
v_gene: TRBV7-9; d_gene: TRBD2; j_gene: TRBJ2-7; abundance: .; CDR3nt: TGTGCCAGCAGCCACCCTCCCGGGACTAGCGGGAGGCCGCCAGAAGGGGGATTC; CDR3aa: CASSHPPGTSGRPPEGGF
v_gene: TRBV25-1; d_gene: .; j_gene: TRBJ2-2; abundance: .; CDR3nt: TGTGCCAGCAGTGAATTAAAGGGGACCGGGGAGCTGTTTTTT; CDR3aa: CASSELKGTGELFF
v_gene: TRBV28; d_gene: TRBD2; j_gene: TRBJ2-1; abundance: few; CDR3nt: TGTGCCAGCAGGGCGGGGGTTTCCTACAATGAGCAGTTCTTC; CDR3aa: CASRAGVSYNEQFF
v_gene: TRBV27; d_gene: TRBD1; j_gene: TRBJ2-7; abundance: .; CDR3nt: TGTGCCAGCAGCAGGACAGGAATGAATGAGTACTTC; CDR3aa: CASSRTGMNEYF
v_gene: TRBV10-2; d_gene: TRBD1; j_gene: TRBJ2-2; abundance: .; CDR3nt: TGCGCCAGCACCGGACAGGGGGGCGGGGAGCTGTTTTTT; CDR3aa: CASTGQGGGELFF
v_gene: TRBV9; d_gene: .; j_gene: TRBJ2-7; abundance: .; CDR3nt: TGTGCCAGCAGCGCCGCGGGACAGCGCGACGAGCAGTACTTC; CDR3aa: CASSAAGQRDEQYF
v_gene: TRBV10-3; d_gene: TRBD1; j_gene: TRBJ1-5; abundance: .; CDR3nt: TGTGCCATCAGTGACAGGGGGGCAGGTCAGCCCCAGCATTTT; CDR3aa: CAISDRGAGQPQHF
v_gene: TRBV11-2; d_gene: TRBD2; j_gene: TRBJ2-7; abundance: .; CDR3nt: TGTGCCAGCAGCTTGACTAGCGGGATTTACGGCGAGCAGTACTTC; CDR3aa: CASSLTSGIYGEQYF
v_gene: TRBV27; d_gene: TRBD1; j_gene: TRBJ1-5; abundance: .; CDR3nt: TGTGCCAGCAGTTTTCGAGGCAGGGGGAATCAGCCCCAGCATTTT; CDR3aa: CASSFRGRGNQPQHF
v_gene: TRBV3-1/TRBV3-2; d_gene: TRBD2; j_gene: TRBJ2-1; abundance: .; CDR3nt: TGTGCCAGCAGCGCGACTAGCGGTGCCTACAATGAGCAGTTCTTC; CDR3aa: CASSATSGAYNEQFF
v_gene: TRBV2; d_gene: TRBD2; j_gene: TRBJ2-5; abundance: .; CDR3nt: TGTGCCACGTCATGGGGGGGGGAGACCCAGTACTTC; CDR3aa: CATSWGGETQYF
v_gene: TRBV6-1; d_gene: TRBD2; j_gene: TRBJ2-7; abundance: .; CDR3nt: TGTGCCAGCAGTGAAAGCTCTAGCGGGGGGAAAGAGCAGTACTTC; CDR3aa: CASSESSSGGKEQYF
v_gene: TRBV2; d_gene: .; j_gene: TRBJ2-5; abundance: .; CDR3nt: TGTGCCAGCGTTAGTTCCCAAGCCCAAGAGACCCAGTACTTC; CDR3aa: CASVSSQAQETQYF
v_gene: TRBV27; d_gene: TRBD1; j_gene: TRBJ2-7; abundance: once; CDR3nt: TGTGCCAGCAGTCAGGACAGGCAGTTCGGCGAGCAGTACTTC; CDR3aa: CASSQDRQFGEQYF
v_gene: TRBV19; d_gene: TRBD2; j_gene: TRBJ2-7; abundance: .; CDR3nt: TGTGCCAGTAGTATCAGCGGGACCTACGAGCAGTACTTC; CDR3aa: CASSISGTYEQYF
v_gene: TRBV28; d_gene: .; j_gene: TRBJ2-1; abundance: .; CDR3nt: TGTGCCAGCAGTGGGAGCAACTCGAATGAGCAGTTCTTC; CDR3aa: CASSGSNSNEQFF
v_gene: TRBV28; d_gene: TRBD1; j_gene: TRBJ1-2; abundance: once; CDR3nt: TGTGCCAGCAGTTCGAGCCTAGGGACAGGGGTTTACGGCTACACCTTC; CDR3aa: CASSSSLGTGVYGYTF
v_gene: TRBV29-1; d_gene: TRBD2; j_gene: TRBJ2-2; abundance: once; CDR3nt: TGCAGCGTTGTGAATCCAGCGGGGACCACCGGGGAGCTGTTTTTT; CDR3aa: CSVVNPAGTTGELFF
v_gene: TRBV7-8; d_gene: TRBD2; j_gene: TRBJ2-5; abundance: once; CDR3nt: TGTGCCAGCAGCTTAGCAGTCGCTAGCGGGAGGGGGACCCAGTACTTC; CDR3aa: CASSLAVASGRGTQYF
v_gene: TRBV2; d_gene: .; j_gene: TRBJ2-3; abundance: .; CDR3nt: TGTGCCAGCGGGGGGTTCACAGATACGCAGTATTTT; CDR3aa: CASGGFTDTQYF
v_gene: TRBV3-1/TRBV3-2; d_gene: .; j_gene: TRBJ2-7; abundance: many; CDR3nt: TGTGCCAGCAGCCAAAAGCTGAGCTCCTACGAGCAGTACTTC; CDR3aa: CASSQKLSSYEQYF